Listed below are T cell receptor beta chains from one sample, sequenced in a study of blood T cell repertoires in COVID-19. TCRdb's table, derived via immunoSEQ multiplex PCR, lists solely in-frame clones and lacks some. The table includes 180,000 or so clones, about 83% detected once. The sequenced material came from PBMCs or T cells enriched from blood (not recorded which). The receptors originated from a woman younger than 45 who had recovered from COVID-19. Each CDR3 is given with its conserved first and last residue. Fields, in order: V gene, D gene, clone size, CDR3 protein. D genes are given only for firm matches. Size tells how often a clone was seen (once, few, many) or the class of an expanded clone, and some rows leave it out.

TRBV19	TRBD2	once	CASSIRGTSGPMHIQYF
TRBV11-1	.	.	CASSLDGYGYTF
TRBV2	TRBD1	.	CASRGTGDGGYTF
TRBV7-9	TRBD1	.	CASRRVFQGQGIYNEQFF
TRBV7-9	.	.	CASSLFRQFGEEMNEKLFF
TRBV6-6	TRBD2	.	CASSPWKAGTSVPGELFF
TRBV13	.	.	CASSLGSITSTDTQYF
TRBV20-1	TRBD2	.	CSASGLAGGKNIQYF
TRBV29-1	TRBD1	.	CSVIDRDQGYTF
TRBV5-4	.	.	CASSKGGADGYTF
TRBV28	.	.	CASREGAGQETQYF
TRBV4-1	.	.	CASSQEMFGGNEQFF
TRBV10-3	TRBD1	.	CAISDGTGLQLFSYEQYF
TRBV7-2	.	.	CASSFQRQADTQYF
TRBV5-1	.	.	CASSSGADHTDTQYF
TRBV11-2	TRBD1	.	CASSGQGRYEQYF
TRBV2	.	.	CASESGQGREKLFF
TRBV5-6	.	.	CASSRMTLELGGEQFF
TRBV7-6	TRBD1	.	CASSSRTGGFYGYTF
TRBV7-9	.	.	CASSISSTVVSQYF
TRBV5-6	.	.	CASSPMGQTYTEAFF
TRBV11-3	.	.	CASSHMNTEAFF
TRBV4-2	TRBD1	.	CASSQEGGTANTEAFF
TRBV28	.	.	CAIEGGEKPTRSYEQYF
TRBV9	TRBD1	once	CASSGGGNYGYTF
TRBV5-5	.	.	CASSLSLVPTYEQYF
TRBV12-3/TRBV12-4	.	.	CASSPGPEGQYF
TRBV2	TRBD2	.	CASSGREGYEQYF
TRBV19	.	.	CASTPFPGLAGELFF
TRBV11-2	.	.	CASSFGVLDHNEQFF
TRBV3-1/TRBV3-2	TRBD2	few	CASSRLAGIDTQYF